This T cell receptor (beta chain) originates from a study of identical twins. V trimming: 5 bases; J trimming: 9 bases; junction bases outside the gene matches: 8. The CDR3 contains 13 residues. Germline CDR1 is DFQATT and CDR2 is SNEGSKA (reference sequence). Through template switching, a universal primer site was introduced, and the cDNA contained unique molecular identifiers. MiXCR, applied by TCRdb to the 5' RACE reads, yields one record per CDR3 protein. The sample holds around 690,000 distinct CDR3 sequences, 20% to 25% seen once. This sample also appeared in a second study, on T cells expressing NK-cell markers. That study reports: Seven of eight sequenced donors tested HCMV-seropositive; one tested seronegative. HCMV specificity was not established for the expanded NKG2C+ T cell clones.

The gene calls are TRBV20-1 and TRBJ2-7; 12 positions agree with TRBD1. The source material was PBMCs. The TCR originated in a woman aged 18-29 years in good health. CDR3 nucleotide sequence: TGCAGTGCTCCCGGGACAGGGGGCTCTTGGCAGTACTTC. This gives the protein CSAPGTGGSWQYF.